Below, 5 T cell receptor beta chains from the same sample are listed, as sequenced in a study of blood T cell repertoires in COVID-19. Using immunoSEQ multiplex PCR, the repertoire was profiled, and TCRdb retains in-frame clones only, with some absent. This sample carries about 25,000 clones, 70% to 90% of them seen once, and the ten largest clones take approximately 9%. What was sequenced was peripheral blood. These receptors all stem from a human donor with active COVID-19. The donor label of this sample is uncertain.

The rearrangement links TRBV15 to TRBJ2-7, with a tentative D call TRBD1 (5 bases). Germline CDR1 reads LNHNV; CDR2 reads YYDKDF (reference sequence). V was pared by 0 bases and J by 4 bases, with 7 bases between. The CDR3 covers 13 residues. The CDR3 here is CATSRDRGYEQYF. CDR3 DNA: TGTGCCACCAGCAGAGATAGGGGATACGAGCAGTACTTC.

V and J are TRBV10-3 and TRBJ1-2, with D possibly matching TRBD1 (5 bases). This CDR3 has 14 amino acids. From germline, CDR1 is ENHRY and CDR2 SYGVKD. Deletions cut 6 bases from V and 4 bases from J, with 15 bases between. CDR3 protein: CAISPQVSGYGYTF. The CDR3 nucleotides read TGTGCCATCAGCCCACAGGTCTCGGGCTATGGCTACACCTTC.

This clone was seen more than once but under ten times. This chain links TRBV29-1 with TRBJ2-2, with D perhaps TRBD2 (5 bases). Germline assignment: CDR1 SQVTM and CDR2 ANQGSEA. The CDR3 extends over 10 amino acids. Between the trimmed V and J ends, which lost 6 bases and 7 bases, there was a span of 6 bases. CDR3 nucleotide sequence: TGCAGCGTCGGGAACGGGGAGCTGTTTTTT. It translates to CSVGNGELFF.

This clone has just one count. V and J are TRBV9 and TRBJ2-1, with D tentatively TRBD2 (5 bases). The CDR3 length is 12 residues. V shed 1 base and J shed 9 bases, with 8 bases lying between them. Looked up from germline, CDR1 is SGDLS and CDR2 is YYNGEE. In nucleotides, the CDR3 is TGTGCCAGCAGCGTATCAGAGGGTGAGCAGTTCTTC. Protein product: CASSVSEGEQFF.

J is TRBJ1-2 and V is TRBV6-1, with D uncertain. The CDR3 covers 13 residues. The germline V gene encodes CDR1 MNHNS and CDR2 SASEGT. The V end was cut by 1 base, the J end by 4 bases, with 7 bases between. The CDR3 DNA sequence: TGTGCCAGCAGTGAAGACAGCTTCTATGGCTACACCTTC. It is translated as CASSEDSFYGYTF.